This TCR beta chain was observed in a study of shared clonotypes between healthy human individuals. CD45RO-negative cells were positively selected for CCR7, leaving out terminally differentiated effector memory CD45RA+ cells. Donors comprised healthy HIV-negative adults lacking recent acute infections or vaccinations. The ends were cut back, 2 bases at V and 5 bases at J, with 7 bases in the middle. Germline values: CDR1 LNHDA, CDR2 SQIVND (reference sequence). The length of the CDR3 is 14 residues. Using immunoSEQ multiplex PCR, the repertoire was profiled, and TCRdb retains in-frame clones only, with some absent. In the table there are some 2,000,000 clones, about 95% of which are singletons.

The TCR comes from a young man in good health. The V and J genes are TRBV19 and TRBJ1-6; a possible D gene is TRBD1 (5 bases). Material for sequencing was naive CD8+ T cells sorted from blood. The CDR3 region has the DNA TGTGCCAGTAGTATATTGGGGGATAATTCACCCCTCCACTTT. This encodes CASSILGDNSPLHF.